This passage covers 30 T cell receptor beta chains from one sample sequenced in a study of T cell responses to AZD1222 COVID-19 vaccine (dated by TCRdb to the early 2020s). Library construction relied on the immunoSEQ multiplex PCR assay. In TCRdb, the immuneACCESS table is reduced to in-frame sequences with V and J assigned. These tables do not hold every clone; where another copy was compared, an unresolved V gene accounts for under half, and the others remain unexplained. The sample includes about 140,000 clones, with more than 90% observed a single time. 1.5% to 2% of the sample belongs to the ten largest clones. The sample's time point label is to be understood as: baseline before first vaccination. The material was peripheral blood, obtained on day 0 of AZD1222 vaccination. These receptors were taken from an adult in good health.

V gene TRBV4-2 combines with J gene TRBJ2-3; 14 bases match TRBD2. CDR3 length: 16 residues. With 6 bases clipped from V and 3 bases from J, the junction kept 5 bases outside the gene matches. In germline, CDR1 is LGHNA, CDR2 YNFKEQ. CDR3 protein: CASRRLAGGGTDTQYF. The CDR3 region has the DNA TGTGCCAGCAGAAGACTAGCGGGAGGGGGAACAGATACGCAGTATTTT.

CDR3 sequence reads: CASRGAQQNTEAFF. For the CDR3, the DNA is TGTGCCAGCAGGGGGGCACAGCAGAACACTGAAGCTTTCTTT. This chain uses TRBV2 with TRBJ1-1; D possibly corresponds to TRBD1 (6 bases). Germline V gene lookup returns CDR1 SNHLY and CDR2 FYNNEI. Trimming took off 6 bases at V and 1 base at J, with 12 bases between the two ends. The CDR3 is made up of 14 amino acids.

DNA for the CDR3: TGTGCCAGCAGCTCCCGACAGGGCCCTTGGACTGAAGCTTTCTTT. Protein product: CASSSRQGPWTEAFF. The J gene is TRBJ1-1, the V gene TRBV7-2, with TRBD1 matching 7 bases. The CDR3 contains 15 residues. Looked up from germline, CDR1 is SGHTA and CDR2 is FQGNSA. V lost 4 bases, J lost 5 bases, and 10 bases stayed unmatched.

The rearrangement joins TRBV12-5 to TRBJ2-7; TRBD1 might be the D (5 bases). The V gene's germline CDR1 is LGHNT and CDR2 FRNRAP. The CDR3 contains 15 residues. Trimming removed 0 bases at V and 5 bases at J, with 14 bases between. The DNA of the CDR3 is TGTGCTAGTGGTTTGGTACTCCAGGGTATCCACGAGCAGTACTTC. This codes for CASGLVLQGIHEQYF.

In this sample, this clone turned up a few times. This chain joins TRBV10-1 and TRBJ1-1, with D perhaps matching TRBD1 (5 bases). V was cut by 3 bases and J by 10 bases, with 9 bases left in between. Germline V gene lookup returns CDR1 WNHNN and CDR2 SYGVQD (reference sequence). There are 11 residues in the CDR3. The DNA of the CDR3 is TGCGCCAGCAGTGAAGCAGGGATAGCTTTCTTT. It translates to CASSEAGIAFF.

This clone was seen only a few times. The chain links TRBV7-9 to TRBJ1-1; D possibly corresponds to TRBD1 (5 bases). The germline V and J ends were trimmed by 3 bases and 3 bases, with 14 bases remaining between them. In germline, CDR1 is SEHNR, CDR2 FQNEAQ (reference sequence). The CDR3 is 15 amino acids. This chain's CDR3 is CASSFSRGFDTEAFF. CDR3 in DNA: TGTGCCAGCAGCTTCTCGCGGGGCTTCGACACTGAAGCTTTCTTT.

In its sample, this clone was seen once. J is TRBJ2-5 and V is TRBV5-8; D gene ambiguous. This CDR3 region has 13 residues. The germline V and J ends were trimmed by 4 bases and 5 bases, with 12 bases remaining between them. Germline lookup yields CDR1 SGHTS and CDR2 YDEGEE. CDR3 DNA: TGTGCCAGCAGCCAAGGTGGTCCTGAGACCCAGTACTTC. Translation gives CASSQGGPETQYF.

The chain is built from TRBV9 and TRBJ2-5, with TRBD1 identical over 10 bases. This CDR3 is 15 amino acids long. Germline trimming cut 2 bases from V and 5 bases from J; bases unmatched to any gene: 6. Germline V gives CDR1 SGDLS, CDR2 YYNGEE. Written as DNA, the CDR3 is TGTGCCAGCAGCGTTCCCGGGACAGGGGCCGAGACCCAGTACTTC. This gives the protein CASSVPGTGAETQYF.

V usage is TRBV27 and J usage is TRBJ1-1, with a possible D match to TRBD1 (5 bases). The V end was cut by 6 bases, the J end by 1 base, with 12 bases between. This CDR3 has 14 residues. Germline V gene sequence: CDR1 MNHEY, CDR2 SMNVEV (reference sequence). The CDR3 reads CASSPGRRNTEAFF. Here the CDR3 DNA reads TGTGCCAGCAGCCCGGGACGACGGAACACTGAAGCTTTCTTT.

The gene calls are TRBV25-1 and TRBJ1-5; D uncertain. The V gene's germline CDR1 is MGHDK and CDR2 SYGVNS. V was trimmed by 3 bases and J by 1 base, leaving 4 bases between them. The CDR3 has 13 amino acids. The CDR3 coding sequence is TGTGCCAGCAGTGACGGGAGCAATCAGCCCCAGCATTTT. Translation: CASSDGSNQPQHF.

The gene calls are TRBV4-2 and TRBJ2-2; 7 positions match TRBD1. The CDR3 covers 17 residues. Germline V gene data show CDR1 as LGHNA and CDR2 as YNFKEQ. The V gene end was trimmed by 3 bases and the J gene end by 4 bases; junction bases not matched to a gene: 11. The DNA for the CDR3 is TGTGCCAGCAGCCACGTACGACAGGGAAGGGGCACCGGGGAGCTGTTTTTT. This codes for CASSHVRQGRGTGELFF.

This chain links TRBV25-1 with TRBJ2-5, with TRBD1 as a possible D gene (5 bases). Germline CDR1 and CDR2: MGHDK and SYGVNS. The CDR3 runs 15 residues. V was pared by 4 bases and J by 0 bases, with 12 bases between. CDR3 amino acids: CASSVTGFYQETQYF. In nucleotides, the CDR3 is TGTGCCAGCAGTGTCACAGGATTTTACCAAGAGACCCAGTACTTC.

This clone was seen a handful of times. The chain carries TRBV6-4 and TRBJ2-1; TRBD2 aligns across 9 bases. The trim removed 2 bases at V and 4 bases at J, leaving 3 bases unmatched. Germline CDR1 is MRHNA and CDR2 is SNTAGT. There are 15 residues in the CDR3. The CDR3, as DNA: TGTGCCAGCAGTGACGGGGCGGGAGGGTACAATGAGCAGTTCTTC. The encoded protein is CASSDGAGGYNEQFF.

This sequence joins TRBV11-2 and TRBJ1-1, with D maybe TRBD1 (5 bases). Looked up from germline, CDR1 is SGHAT and CDR2 is FQNNGV. The CDR3 runs to 13 residues. The V gene lost 3 bases and the J gene lost 4 bases, with 9 bases spanning the gap. CDR3 coding DNA: TGTGCCAGCAGCTTTTATGGGGGCACTGAAGCTTTCTTT. Its protein product is CASSFYGGTEAFF.

The CDR3 DNA is TGTGCCAGCAGCATCCGGGACCGTTGGGGAGGAAACACCATATATTTT. Protein product: CASSIRDRWGGNTIYF. This chain uses TRBV11-3 with TRBJ1-3; tentative D call: TRBD1 (5 bases). This CDR3 spans 16 amino acids. V was pared by 5 bases and J by 4 bases, with 18 bases between. Germline V CDR1 and CDR2: SGHNT, YENEEA.

This chain uses TRBV29-1 with TRBJ2-7; no firm D call. CDR1 is SQVTM, CDR2 ANQGSEA, per germline. The CDR3 extends over 13 amino acids. V was cut by 0 bases and J by 3 bases, with 9 bases left in between. The CDR3 DNA sequence: TGCAGCGTTGAAGATCCCACCCTCTACGAGCAGTACTTC. Translated, it gives CSVEDPTLYEQYF.

This rearrangement joins TRBV19 to TRBJ2-1, with TRBD2 matching 15 bases. The length of the CDR3 is 18 residues. The J segment lost 3 bases and the V segment lost 5 bases, leaving 8 bases of the junction unmatched. CDR1 is LNHDA, CDR2 SQIVND, per germline (reference sequence). Here the CDR3 DNA reads TGTGCCAGTAGTGGAGGACTAGCGGGAGGGGGGATCTACAATGAGCAGTTCTTC. Amino acid sequence: CASSGGLAGGGIYNEQFF.

The chain carries TRBV27 and TRBJ2-1; tentative D call: TRBD2 (7 bases). This CDR3 spans 16 amino acids. Germline V gives CDR1 MNHEY, CDR2 SMNVEV (reference sequence). With 3 bases removed from V and 3 bases from J, the gap between germline ends came to 15 bases. CDR3 amino acids: CASSFMGGAGYNEQFF. As DNA, the CDR3 is TGTGCCAGCAGTTTCATGGGGGGGGCAGGCTACAATGAGCAGTTCTTC.

The gene calls are TRBV7-2 and TRBJ1-1, with D perhaps matching TRBD1 (5 bases). Germline V gene lookup returns CDR1 SGHTA and CDR2 FQGNSA. Trimming removed 5 bases at V and 6 bases at J, with 13 bases between. CDR3 size: 13 residues. The CDR3 protein is CASSQGGTSEAFF. Written as DNA, the CDR3 is TGTGCCAGCAGCCAGGGAGGGACGTCTGAAGCTTTCTTT.

The chain uses TRBV2 and TRBJ1-6, with D perhaps matching TRBD1 (5 bases). The CDR3 consists of 12 residues. CDR1 and CDR2 from the germline V gene are SNHLY and FYNNEI. Trimming pared 7 bases from V and 9 bases from J, leaving 10 bases between. The CDR3 DNA reads as TGTGCCAGCAAGGGACGGGCTTCACCCCTCCACTTT. Translating it yields CASKGRASPLHF.

This clone was counted between two and nine times. The gene calls are TRBV27 and TRBJ1-6; no clear D gene. The CDR3 runs 13 residues. In germline, CDR1 is MNHEY, CDR2 SMNVEV (reference sequence). The germline V and J ends were trimmed by 6 bases and 5 bases, with 8 bases remaining between them. This chain's CDR3 is CASRKTNNSPLHF. In nucleotides, the CDR3 is TGTGCCAGCAGGAAAACCAATAATTCACCCCTCCACTTT.

The CDR3 region has the DNA TGTGCCAGCAGTCCGGGGGTCTCCTACGAGCAGTACTTC. Translated: CASSPGVSYEQYF. V usage is TRBV27 and J usage is TRBJ2-7; possible D gene TRBD2, 6 bases. Germline loops: CDR1 MNHEY, CDR2 SMNVEV (reference sequence). The V end was cut by 5 bases, the J end by 0 bases, with 8 bases between. This CDR3 has 13 residues.

The chain employs TRBV29-1 and TRBJ1-2, with D possibly TRBD1 on 6 matching bases. The CDR3 runs to 13 residues. The germline V gene encodes CDR1 SQVTM and CDR2 ANQGSEA. Here the CDR3 DNA reads TGCAGTGCCGGGACATCAATGAACTATGGCTACACCTTC. As protein: CSAGTSMNYGYTF.

This rearrangement joins TRBV4-2 to TRBJ2-7; 9 bases line up with TRBD1. Germline CDR1 is LGHNA and CDR2 is YNFKEQ. This CDR3 has 15 residues. V trimming: 3 bases; J trimming: 0 bases; junction bases outside the gene matches: 3. The CDR3 nucleotides are TGTGCCAGCAGCCACACAGGGGGCGGCTCCTACGAGCAGTACTTC. It is translated as CASSHTGGGSYEQYF.

The V and J genes are TRBV19 and TRBJ2-6; 7 nucleotides match TRBD1. There are 16 residues in the CDR3. From germline, CDR1 is LNHDA and CDR2 SQIVND (reference sequence). With V trimmed by 10 bases and J by 0 bases, 9 bases remained unmatched. The CDR3 region has the DNA TGTGCCACCCTAGACAGGGCCTACTCTGGGGCCAACGTCCTGACTTTC. This codes for CATLDRAYSGANVLTF.

The V gene is TRBV7-9, the J gene TRBJ1-5, with D maybe TRBD1 (5 bases). CDR3 size: 16 residues. The germline V and J ends were trimmed by 3 bases and 6 bases, with 18 bases remaining between them. CDR1 SEHNR and CDR2 FQNEAQ come from the germline V gene (reference sequence). CDR3 loop: CASSFPPGLLVQPQHF. The CDR3 bases are TGTGCCAGCAGCTTCCCCCCGGGGCTCTTGGTTCAGCCCCAGCATTTT.

The chain combines TRBV6-5 with TRBJ1-5, with a weak D call TRBD1 (5 bases). Germline V gene sequence: CDR1 MNHEY, CDR2 SVGAGI. The CDR3 spans 13 residues. V lost 8 bases and J 4 bases, leaving 12 bases between the germline ends. In nucleotides, the CDR3 is TGTGCCAGCGCCCCCTCAGGGAATCAGCCCCAGCATTTT. It translates to CASAPSGNQPQHF.

This clone was recorded only once. Within the sample, other DNA sequences also encode this same CDR3. The chain is built from TRBV5-6 and TRBJ1-1, with D unclear. Germline CDR1 SGHDT, CDR2 YYEEEE. The CDR3 is 12 residues long. V lost 3 bases, J lost 8 bases, and 11 bases lay in between. The CDR3 region is CASSSPGSEAFF. The CDR3 DNA reads as TGTGCCAGCAGCTCCCCGGGAAGCGAAGCTTTCTTT.

The chain couples TRBV5-1 to TRBJ2-1, with TRBD1 identical over 9 bases. CDR1 and CDR2 from the germline V gene are SGHRS and YFSETQ. J lost 4 bases, V lost 2 bases, and 4 bases had no gene match. The CDR3 has 15 residues. CDR3 loop: CASSFRDREYNEQFF. The DNA for the CDR3 is TGCGCCAGCAGCTTCAGGGACAGGGAATACAATGAGCAGTTCTTC.

Regarding this clone: Germline is not matched at one junction end, which may reflect a read error. The rearrangement links TRBV10-2 to TRBJ1-2; D uncertain. Looked up from germline, CDR1 is WSHSY and CDR2 is SAAADI. The CDR3 sequence is 12 residues long. DNA for the CDR3: TGCGGCAGCGCGGGGAGGGATAATGGCTACACCTTC. Protein sequence: CGSAGRDNGYTF.